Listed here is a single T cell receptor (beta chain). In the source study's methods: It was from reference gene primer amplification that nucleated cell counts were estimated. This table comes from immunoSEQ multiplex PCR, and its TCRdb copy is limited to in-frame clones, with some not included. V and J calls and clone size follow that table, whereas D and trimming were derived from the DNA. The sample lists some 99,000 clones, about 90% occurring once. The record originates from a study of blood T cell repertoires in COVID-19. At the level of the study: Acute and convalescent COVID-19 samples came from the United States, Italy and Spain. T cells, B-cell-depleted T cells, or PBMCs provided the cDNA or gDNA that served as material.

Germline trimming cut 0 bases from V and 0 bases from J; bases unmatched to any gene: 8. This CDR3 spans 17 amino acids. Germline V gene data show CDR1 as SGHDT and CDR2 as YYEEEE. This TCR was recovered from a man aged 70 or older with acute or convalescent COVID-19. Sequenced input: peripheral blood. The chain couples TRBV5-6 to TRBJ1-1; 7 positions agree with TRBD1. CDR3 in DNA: TGTGCCAGCAGCTTGGCACAGGGGCTAGGCATGAACACTGAAGCTTTCTTT. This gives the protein CASSLAQGLGMNTEAFF.